These 18 T cell receptor beta chains came from one sample sequenced in a study of cytomegalovirus exposure and HLA in healthy donors. A multiplex PCR was run with 60 Vbeta primers and 13 Jbeta primers. Only in-frame clones appear in the TCRdb table, and some are missing; sequencing was by immunoSEQ multiplex PCR. Seen here are about 130,000 clones, around 63% observed once, and the top ten hold approximately 1.6%. Sequencing used PBMCs. These receptor sequences come from a human donor in good health.

This chain joins TRBV4-2 and TRBJ2-7, with a possible D match to TRBD1 (6 bases). Germline V gene sequence: CDR1 LGHNA, CDR2 YNFKEQ. Trimming removed 0 bases from V and 3 bases from J, with 9 bases in between. CDR3 length: 14 amino acids. CDR3 nucleotide sequence: TGTGCCAGCAGCCAAGACACAGGGAGCTACGAGCAGTACTTC. It translates to CASSQDTGSYEQYF.

This clone was counted between two and nine times. The V call is TRBV5-8, the J call TRBJ1-2, with 8 nucleotides matching TRBD1. The junction had 5 bases not matched to a gene; V was cut back by 5 bases and J by 8 bases. The length of the CDR3 is 12 residues. Germline lookup yields CDR1 SGHTS and CDR2 YDEGEE. For the CDR3, the DNA is TGTGCCAGCAGAGAACAGGGGGAGGGCTACACCTTC. Protein: CASREQGEGYTF.

This sequence joins TRBV5-8 and TRBJ2-2, with TRBD1 identical over 7 bases. There are 16 residues in the CDR3. V lost 3 bases, J lost 4 bases, and 9 bases stayed unmatched. CDR1 SGHTS and CDR2 YDEGEE come from the germline V gene. The CDR3 region has the DNA TGTGCCAGCAGCTCCACCGGGACAGCTATCACCGGGGAGCTGTTTTTT. The encoded protein is CASSSTGTAITGELFF. Combining the CDR3 with reference TRBV5-8 and TRBJ2-2 gives the whole variable domain EAGVTQSPTHLIKTRGQQATLRCSPISGHTSVYWYQQALGLGLQFLLWYDEGEERNRGNFPPRFSGRQFPNYSSELNVNALELEDSALYLCASSSTGTAITGELFFGEGSRLTVL.

The rearrangement joins TRBV6-5 to TRBJ2-7; D is possibly TRBD2 (6 bases). Germline V gene sequence: CDR1 MNHEY, CDR2 SVGAGI. Trimming left V 7 bases short and J 3 bases short, with 10 bases between. This CDR3 contains 12 residues. This chain's CDR3 is CASKRGLYEQYF. CDR3 sequence (DNA): TGTGCCAGCAAACGGGGACTCTACGAGCAGTACTTC.

The J gene is TRBJ1-5, the V gene TRBV19, with TRBD1 matching over 8 bases. V was pared by 6 bases and J by 3 bases, with 4 bases of the junction left unmatched. The germline CDR1 and CDR2 sequences are LNHDA and SQIVND (reference sequence). The CDR3 is 14 amino acids. In nucleotides, the CDR3 is TGTGCCAGTAGACCGACAGGGGCCAATCAGCCCCAGCATTTT. This encodes CASRPTGANQPQHF.

This clone was seen a few times. This chain links TRBV6-1 with TRBJ1-4, with D maybe TRBD1 (6 bases). Looked up from germline, CDR1 is MNHNS and CDR2 is SASEGT. The V end was cut by 6 bases, the J end by 4 bases, with 15 bases between. The CDR3 runs to 15 residues. The CDR3: CASRGSVGGNEKLFF. CDR3 coding DNA: TGTGCCAGCAGGGGATCCGTAGGGGGTAATGAAAAACTGTTTTTT.

This clone was found a few times. The V call is TRBV21-1, the J call TRBJ2-3; the D segment call TRBD1 is taken from the table without a DNA check. TRBV21-1 is recorded as a pseudogene. The CDR3 is 16 residues long. CDR3 region: CASSKRDRGRTDTQYF. In DNA form, the CDR3 reads TGTGCCAGCAGCAAAAGAGACAGGGGGAGAACAGATACGCAGTATTTT.

This rearrangement joins TRBV7-2 to TRBJ2-7, with 7 bases matching TRBD1. The V segment lost 1 base and the J segment 6 bases; nucleotides outside the gene matches: 3. The CDR3 runs 13 residues. The V gene's germline CDR1 is SGHTA and CDR2 FQGNSA. CDR3 sequence: CASSLGRGREQYF. Written as DNA, the CDR3 is TGTGCCAGCAGCTTAGGAAGGGGGCGCGAGCAGTACTTC.

The chain couples TRBV5-1 to TRBJ2-5; 9 bases agree with TRBD2. Germline CDR1 and CDR2: SGHRS and YFSETQ. Unmatched junction bases numbered 7, after V lost 0 bases and J lost 4 bases. This CDR3 spans 16 amino acids. CDR3 sequence (DNA): TGCGCCAGCAGCTTGGGAGGTAGCGGGAGTGGAGAGACCCAGTACTTC. Translation: CASSLGGSGSGETQYF.

This rearrangement joins TRBV7-9 to TRBJ2-7; TRBD1 is a possible D gene (8 bases). V lost 4 bases and J lost 3, with 25 bases in between. Germline V lookup: CDR1 SEHNR, CDR2 FQNEAQ (reference sequence). The CDR3 extends over 18 amino acids. The CDR3 protein is CASSSWDRRERSRYEQYF. The CDR3, as DNA: TGTGCCAGCAGCTCCTGGGACAGGCGGGAGCGAAGTCGCTACGAGCAGTACTTC.

The V and J genes are TRBV28 and TRBJ2-5; the match to TRBD2 covers 7 bases. Germline loops: CDR1 MDHEN, CDR2 SYDVKM. The junction had 4 bases not matched to a gene; V was cut back by 5 bases and J by 1 base. The CDR3 is 14 amino acids. CDR3 sequence: CASSQLASQETQYF. In DNA form, the CDR3 reads TGTGCCAGCAGTCAACTAGCGAGCCAAGAGACCCAGTACTTC.

The chain combines TRBV7-8 with TRBJ1-2, with 10 bases matching TRBD1. CDR1 and CDR2 from the germline V gene are SGHVS and FQNEAQ. This CDR3 has 16 residues. V lost 6 bases to trimming and J lost 6 bases; unmatched junction nucleotides: 13. The DNA of the CDR3 is TGTGCCAGCAGACCCCCGGGGGGACAGGGGCAGCATGGCTACACCTTC. Translated, it gives CASRPPGGQGQHGYTF.

This chain uses TRBV9 with TRBJ1-5; 10 nucleotides match TRBD1. There are 17 residues in the CDR3. J lost 5 bases, V lost 6 bases, and 14 bases had no gene match. CDR1 and CDR2 from the germline V gene are SGDLS and YYNGEE. The CDR3 coding sequence is TGTGCCAGCATCCGAAAGACGGGACAGGGGAATCATCAGCCCCAGCATTTT. It specifies CASIRKTGQGNHQPQHF. Supplemented by reference TRBV9 and TRBJ1-5, the full variable domain reads DSGVTQTPKHLITATGQRVTLRCSPRSGDLSVYWYQQSLDQGLQFLIQYYNGEERAKGNILERFSAQQFPDLHSELNLSSLELGDSALYFCASIRKTGQGNHQPQHFGDGTRLSIL.

A few counts support this clone. The V and J genes are TRBV4-3 and TRBJ2-2; D is unresolved. V shed 4 bases and J shed 3 bases, with 12 bases lying between them. The CDR3 runs to 15 residues. The germline V gene encodes CDR1 LGHNA and CDR2 YSLEER. The CDR3 DNA follows: TGCGCCAGCAGCCGAACAGAGTTGGACACCGGGGAGCTGTTTTTT. Residues: CASSRTELDTGELFF.

J is TRBJ2-1 and V is TRBV6-5; D unresolved. Looked up from germline, CDR1 is MNHEY and CDR2 is SVGAGI. This CDR3 region has 16 residues. The V end lost 2 bases, the J end lost 4 bases, and 15 bases lay between the germline ends. As DNA, the CDR3 is TGTGCCAGCAGTTACGACCCGCGACGACTGTACAATGAGCAGTTCTTC. This sequence encodes CASSYDPRRLYNEQFF.

The chain is built from TRBV6-1 and TRBJ2-2; TRBD2 is a possible D gene (5 bases). V was pared by 10 bases and J by 1 base, with 13 bases between. Germline assignment: CDR1 MNHNS and CDR2 SASEGT. This CDR3 spans 14 amino acids. The CDR3: CATLGGQNTGELFF. Written as DNA, the CDR3 is TGTGCCACTCTGGGCGGGCAGAACACCGGGGAGCTGTTTTTT.

The CDR3 coding sequence is TGTGCCAGCAGCTCAGCCTTAGCGGGATTCGGCACAGATACGCAGTATTTT. It specifies CASSSALAGFGTDTQYF. The chain employs TRBV13 and TRBJ2-3; 8 bases are a match to TRBD2. This CDR3 contains 17 residues. J lost 1 base, V lost 4 bases, and 10 bases had no gene match. Germline values: CDR1 PRHDT, CDR2 FYEKMQ (reference sequence).

This rearrangement joins TRBV11-3 to TRBJ1-3; tentatively, D is TRBD1 (6 bases). CDR1 and CDR2 from the germline V gene are SGHNT and YENEEA. V lost 0 bases and J lost 2, with 11 bases in between. The CDR3 loop spans 16 amino acids. As DNA, the CDR3 is TGTGCCAGCAGCTTAGACTTGACAGGCCCTGGAAACACCATATATTTT. It encodes CASSLDLTGPGNTIYF.